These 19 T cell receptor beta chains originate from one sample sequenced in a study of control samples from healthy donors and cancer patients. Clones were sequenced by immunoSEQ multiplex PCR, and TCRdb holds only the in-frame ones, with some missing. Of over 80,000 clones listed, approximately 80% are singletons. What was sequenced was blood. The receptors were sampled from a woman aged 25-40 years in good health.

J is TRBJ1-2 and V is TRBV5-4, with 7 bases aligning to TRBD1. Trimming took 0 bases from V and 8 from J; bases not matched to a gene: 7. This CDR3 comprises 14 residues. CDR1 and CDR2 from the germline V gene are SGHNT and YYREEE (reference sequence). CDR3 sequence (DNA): TGTGCCAGCAGCTTGGAGGACAGGTTACTCGGCTACACCTTC. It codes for CASSLEDRLLGYTF.

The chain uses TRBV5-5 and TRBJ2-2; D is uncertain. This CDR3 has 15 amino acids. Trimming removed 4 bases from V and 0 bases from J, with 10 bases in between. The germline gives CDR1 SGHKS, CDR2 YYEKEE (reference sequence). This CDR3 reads CASSPRWPNTGELFF. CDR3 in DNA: TGTGCCAGCAGCCCCCGGTGGCCGAACACCGGGGAGCTGTTTTTT.

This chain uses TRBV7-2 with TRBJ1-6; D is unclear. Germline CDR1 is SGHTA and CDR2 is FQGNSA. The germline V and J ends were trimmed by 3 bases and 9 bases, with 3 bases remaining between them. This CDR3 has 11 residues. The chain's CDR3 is CASSLGSPLHF. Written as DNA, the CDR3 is TGTGCCAGCAGCTTGGGTTCACCCCTCCACTTT.

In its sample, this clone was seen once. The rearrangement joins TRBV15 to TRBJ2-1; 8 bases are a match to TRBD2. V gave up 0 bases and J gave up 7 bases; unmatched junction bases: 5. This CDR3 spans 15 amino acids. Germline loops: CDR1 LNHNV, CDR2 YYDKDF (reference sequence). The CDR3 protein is CATSRDVPGGNEQFF. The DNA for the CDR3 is TGTGCCACCAGCAGAGATGTTCCGGGAGGGAATGAGCAGTTCTTC.

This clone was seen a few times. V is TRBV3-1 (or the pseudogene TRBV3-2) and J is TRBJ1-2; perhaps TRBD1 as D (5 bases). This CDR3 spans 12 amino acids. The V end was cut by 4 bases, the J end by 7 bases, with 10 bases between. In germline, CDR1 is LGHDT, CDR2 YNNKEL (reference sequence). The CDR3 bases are TGTGCCAGCAGCCGGACAATGAGTGGCTACACCTTC. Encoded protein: CASSRTMSGYTF.

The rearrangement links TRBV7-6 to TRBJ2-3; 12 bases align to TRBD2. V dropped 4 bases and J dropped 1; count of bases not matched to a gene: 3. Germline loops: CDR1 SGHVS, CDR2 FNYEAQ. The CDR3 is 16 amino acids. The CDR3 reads CASSSASGGGTDTQYF. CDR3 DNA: TGTGCCAGCAGCTCCGCTAGCGGGGGGGGCACAGATACGCAGTATTTT.

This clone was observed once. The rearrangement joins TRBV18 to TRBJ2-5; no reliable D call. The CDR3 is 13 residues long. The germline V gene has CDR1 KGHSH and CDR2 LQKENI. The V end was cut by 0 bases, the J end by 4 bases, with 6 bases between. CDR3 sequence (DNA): TGTGCCAGCTCACCACCGGTAACAGAGACCCAGTACTTC. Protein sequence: CASSPPVTETQYF.

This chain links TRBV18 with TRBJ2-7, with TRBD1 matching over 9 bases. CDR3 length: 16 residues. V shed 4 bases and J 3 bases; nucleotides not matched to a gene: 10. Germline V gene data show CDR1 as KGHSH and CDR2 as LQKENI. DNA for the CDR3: TGTGCCAGCTCACTAAAAGACAGGGGGGTCTTCTACGAGCAGTACTTC. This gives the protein CASSLKDRGVFYEQYF.

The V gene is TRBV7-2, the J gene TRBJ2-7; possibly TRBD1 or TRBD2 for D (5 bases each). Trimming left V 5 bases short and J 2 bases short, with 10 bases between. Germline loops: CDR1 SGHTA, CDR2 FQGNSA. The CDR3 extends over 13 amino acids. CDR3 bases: TGTGCCAGCAGCCCCATGGGGGCCTACGAGCAGTACTTC. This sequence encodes CASSPMGAYEQYF.

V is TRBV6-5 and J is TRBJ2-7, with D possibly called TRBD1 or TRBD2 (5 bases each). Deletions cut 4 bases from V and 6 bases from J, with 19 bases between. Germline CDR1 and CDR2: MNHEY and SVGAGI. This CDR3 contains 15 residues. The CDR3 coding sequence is TGTGCCAGCAGTTCCTCCGGGACCCTGGCGCGCGAGCAGTACTTC. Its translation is CASSSSGTLAREQYF.

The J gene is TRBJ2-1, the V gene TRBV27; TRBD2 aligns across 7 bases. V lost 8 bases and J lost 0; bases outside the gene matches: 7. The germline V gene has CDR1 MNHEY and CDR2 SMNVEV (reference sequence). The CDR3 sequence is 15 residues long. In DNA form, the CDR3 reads TGTGCCAGCGCTGGGGGGGTCAGCTCCTACAATGAGCAGTTCTTC. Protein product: CASAGGVSSYNEQFF.

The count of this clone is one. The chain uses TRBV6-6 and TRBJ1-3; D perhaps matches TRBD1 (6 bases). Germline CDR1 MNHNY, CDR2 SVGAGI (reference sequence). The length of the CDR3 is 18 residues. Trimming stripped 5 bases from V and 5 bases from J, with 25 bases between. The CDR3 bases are TGTGCCAGCAGTCACCGAAAGGGGAACAGGGAACAGCGAAACACCATATATTTT. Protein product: CASSHRKGNREQRNTIYF.

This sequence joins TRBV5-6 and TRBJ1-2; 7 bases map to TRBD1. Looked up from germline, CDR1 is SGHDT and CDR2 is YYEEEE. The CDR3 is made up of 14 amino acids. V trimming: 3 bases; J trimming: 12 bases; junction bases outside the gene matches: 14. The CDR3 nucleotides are TGTGCCAGCAGCTCCAAATCGACAGGGCCTACCCACACCTTC. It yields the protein CASSSKSTGPTHTF.

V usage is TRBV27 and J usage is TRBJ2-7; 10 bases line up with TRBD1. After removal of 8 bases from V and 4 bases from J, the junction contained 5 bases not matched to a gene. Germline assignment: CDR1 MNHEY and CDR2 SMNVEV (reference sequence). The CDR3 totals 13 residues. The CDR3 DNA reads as TGTGCCAGCGGTCGGACAGGGGGGTACGAGCAGTACTTC. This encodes CASGRTGGYEQYF.

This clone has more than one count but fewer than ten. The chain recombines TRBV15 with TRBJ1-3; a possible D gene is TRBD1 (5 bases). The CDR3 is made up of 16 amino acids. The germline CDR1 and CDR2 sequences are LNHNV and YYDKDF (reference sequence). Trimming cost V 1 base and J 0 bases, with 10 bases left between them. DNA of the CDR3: TGTGCCACCAGCAGAGGGGGACGGAGCTCTGGAAACACCATATATTTT. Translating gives CATSRGGRSSGNTIYF.

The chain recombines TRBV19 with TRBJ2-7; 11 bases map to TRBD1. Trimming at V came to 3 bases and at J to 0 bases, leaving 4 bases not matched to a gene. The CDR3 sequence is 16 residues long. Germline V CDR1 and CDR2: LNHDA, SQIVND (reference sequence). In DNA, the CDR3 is TGTGCCAGTAGTATCAGAGGGACAGGGGGCTCCTACGAGCAGTACTTC. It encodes CASSIRGTGGSYEQYF.

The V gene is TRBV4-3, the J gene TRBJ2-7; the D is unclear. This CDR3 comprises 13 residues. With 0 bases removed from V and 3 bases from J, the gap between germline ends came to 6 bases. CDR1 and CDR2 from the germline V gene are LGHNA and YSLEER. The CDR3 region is CASSQDLVYEQYF. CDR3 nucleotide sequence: TGCGCCAGCAGCCAAGATCTTGTCTACGAGCAGTACTTC.

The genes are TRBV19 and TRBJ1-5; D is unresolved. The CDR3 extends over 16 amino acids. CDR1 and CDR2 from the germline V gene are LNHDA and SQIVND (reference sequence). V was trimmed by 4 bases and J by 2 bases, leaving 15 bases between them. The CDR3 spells CASSTSTKGRNQPQHF. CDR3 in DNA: TGTGCCAGTAGTACGTCGACGAAAGGGCGCAATCAGCCCCAGCATTTT. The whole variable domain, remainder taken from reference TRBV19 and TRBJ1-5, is DGGITQSPKYLFRKEGQNVTLSCEQNLNHDAMYWYRQDPGQGLRLIYYSQIVNDFQKGDIAEGYSVSREKKESFPLTVTSAQKNPTAFYLCASSTSTKGRNQPQHFGDGTRLSIL.

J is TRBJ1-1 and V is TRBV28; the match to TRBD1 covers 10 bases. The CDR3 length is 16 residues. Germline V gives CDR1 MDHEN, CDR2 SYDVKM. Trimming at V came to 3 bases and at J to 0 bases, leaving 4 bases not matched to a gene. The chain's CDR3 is CASSLGGTGVNTEAFF. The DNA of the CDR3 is TGTGCCAGCAGTTTGGGGGGGACAGGGGTGAACACTGAAGCTTTCTTT. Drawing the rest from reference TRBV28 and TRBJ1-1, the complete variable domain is DVKVTQSSRYLVKRTGEKVFLECVQDMDHENMFWYRQDPGLGLRLIYFSYDVKMKEKGDIPEGYSVSREKKERFSLILESASTNQTSMYLCASSLGGTGVNTEAFFGQGTRLTVV.